The entry that follows covers one T cell receptor (beta chain) sequence. The clone's antigen remains unknown. The record has no base qualities; no much larger clone is one base away. This sample was included in a study of T cells in narcolepsy (dated by TCRdb to the late 2010s). Concerning the study at large: The study enrolled patients with narcolepsy type 1 or type 2 (NT1, NT2) together with healthy control donors. The study sought autoreactive T cells targeting hypocretin neuron self-antigens (hypocretin, TRIB2) in narcolepsy patients, using TCR Vbeta sequencing to track clonotypes in blood and CSF.

What the work shows at the level of the full study, not this receptor alone: Autoreactive clonotypes were reported to be detected serially in the blood of the same patients and of different patients, but not in the blood of healthy controls. No sequences matching autoreactive T cell clones were present in some of the blood memory CD4+ repertoires from patients and controls. Plots that compared CSF and blood CD4+ T cell clonotypes from the same patient highlighted HCRT-specific and TRIB2-specific autoreactive clonotypes. Patients and controls had similar numbers of sequenced blood memory CD4+ clonotypes, with averages of around 39,000 in patients and around 36,000 in controls.

Library preparation employed the immunoSEQ multiplex PCR assay. The clones in this table, taken by TCRdb from immuneACCESS, are in-frame only. Not every clone is retained; where verified, under half of the shortfall comes from an unresolved V gene, and the cause of the rest is unknown. In all, the sample holds 30,000 to 40,000 clones, and approximately 80% of those were seen once. 2% to 2.5% of the sample goes to the ten largest clones. From the cysteine up to the phenylalanine, the CDR3 has a length of 13 residues. Just the 39-base CDR3 DNA is kept, in frame starting at base 1. The germline V gene yields MNHNS for CDR1 and SASEGT for CDR2. Trimming at the junction amounts to 4 bases on V and 0 bases on J, and the germline ends lie 4 bases apart. For TCR Vbeta sequencing, memory CD4+ T cells were sorted ex vivo from the peripheral blood of both healthy controls and narcolepsy patients.

What was sequenced was memory (CD45RA-) CD4+ T cells from blood. Sample cell subset or site, as interpreted from the label and publication: memory T cells sorted ex vivo from peripheral blood. Recombination linked TRBV6-1 to TRBJ2-4, with the D gene not confidently named. The receptor's source is a human donor in good health. The bases read TGTGCCAGCAGTGGGACAGCCAAAAACATTCAGTACTTC. Its translation reads: CASSGTAKNIQYF.